The 14 T cell receptor beta chains reported below all come from one sample, sequenced in a study of cytomegalovirus exposure and HLA in healthy donors. Clones were sequenced by immunoSEQ multiplex PCR, and TCRdb holds only the in-frame ones, with some missing. The table includes about 140,000 clones, almost 85% detected once. Input material: PBMCs. Receptors originate from a man aged 25-45 years in good health and CMV-seropositive.

The chain uses TRBV12-5 and TRBJ1-1; 7 bases fit TRBD1. V lost 1 base and J lost 1; bases outside the gene matches: 6. The CDR3 is 16 residues long. Germline lookup yields CDR1 LGHNT and CDR2 FRNRAP. This CDR3 reads CASGLARTGSNTEAFF. In DNA form, the CDR3 reads TGTGCTAGTGGTTTGGCCCGGACAGGCTCGAACACTGAAGCTTTCTTT.

CDR3 in amino acids: CASSFPGSGTGELFF. The DNA for the CDR3 is TGTGCCAGCAGCTTCCCGGGGAGCGGCACCGGGGAGCTGTTTTTT. The chain is built from TRBV5-6 and TRBJ2-2; the D gene is possibly TRBD2 (5 bases). V lost 2 bases, J lost 4 bases, and 12 bases lay in between. Per germline, CDR1 SGHDT and CDR2 YYEEEE. This CDR3 region has 15 residues.

This chain joins TRBV5-1 and TRBJ2-7; perhaps TRBD2 as D (5 bases). V dropped 4 bases and J dropped 3 bases, with 20 bases sitting between them. The length of the CDR3 is 16 residues. Germline-derived CDR1 and CDR2 are SGHRS and YFSETQ. CDR3 sequence (DNA): TGCGCCAGCAGCCCTTTGAGGGCTATTCTTAGCTACGAGCAGTACTTC. This encodes CASSPLRAILSYEQYF.

The chain uses TRBV5-5 and TRBJ1-2; D possibly corresponds to TRBD1 (6 bases). Germline V CDR1 and CDR2: SGHKS, YYEKEE (reference sequence). The length of the CDR3 is 13 residues. Trimming cost V 4 bases and J 6 bases, with 13 bases left between them. CDR3 residues: CASSEQGGNGYTF. CDR3 sequence (DNA): TGTGCCAGCAGCGAACAGGGTGGCAATGGCTACACCTTC. The full variable domain, completed using reference TRBV5-5 and TRBJ1-2, is DAGVTQSPTHLIKTRGQQVTLRCSPISGHKSVSWYQQVLGQGPQFIFQYYEKEERGRGNFPDRFSARQFPNYSSELNVNALLLGDSALYLCASSEQGGNGYTFGSGTRLTVV.

The CDR3 is CASNPGGGNYGYTF. The CDR3 region has the DNA TGTGCCAGTAACCCGGGAGGGGGGAACTATGGCTACACCTTC. The chain carries TRBV9 and TRBJ1-2; TRBD1 might be the D (6 bases). This CDR3 has 14 amino acids. In germline, CDR1 is SGDLS, CDR2 YYNGEE. V gave up 8 bases and J gave up 2 bases, with 16 bases separating them.

The CDR3 sequence: CASSAGLAGGSVGGTQYF. The CDR3 nucleotides read TGCGCCAGCAGCGCGGGACTAGCGGGGGGCAGCGTCGGCGGGACCCAGTACTTC. This chain connects TRBV5-1 to TRBJ2-5; TRBD2 matches at 15 bases. The trim removed 4 bases at V and 7 bases at J, leaving 14 bases unmatched. Germline V gene sequence: CDR1 SGHRS, CDR2 YFSETQ. This CDR3 contains 18 residues. Based on the CDR3 plus reference TRBV5-1 and TRBJ2-5, the full variable domain is KAGVTQTPRYLIKTRGQQVTLSCSPISGHRSVSWYQQTPGQGLQFLFEYFSETQRNKGNFPGRFSGRQFSNSRSEMNVSTLELGDSALYLCASSAGLAGGSVGGTQYFGPGTRLLVL.

The chain is built from TRBV9 and TRBJ2-3; 7 bases align to TRBD1. The CDR3 length is 14 residues. Germline values: CDR1 SGDLS, CDR2 YYNGEE. Trimming at V came to 5 bases and at J to 0 bases, leaving 3 bases not matched to a gene. CDR3 loop: CASSPGQSTDTQYF. DNA for the CDR3: TGTGCCAGCAGTCCGGGACAGAGCACAGATACGCAGTATTTT.

This chain uses TRBV25-1 with TRBJ1-2; 8 bases are a match to TRBD1. Germline CDR1 and CDR2: MGHDK and SYGVNS. CDR3 size: 14 residues. The ends lost 3 bases at V and 5 bases at J; junction bases unmatched: 5. CDR3 residues: CASSETGAGYGYTF. CDR3 DNA sequence: TGTGCCAGCAGTGAGACAGGGGCTGGGTATGGCTACACCTTC.

This rearrangement joins TRBV11-2 to TRBJ2-7, with 8 nucleotides matching TRBD1. The CDR3 covers 15 residues. V gave up 4 bases and J gave up 3 bases; unmatched junction bases: 8. Germline loops: CDR1 SGHAT, CDR2 FQNNGV. CDR3 in amino acids: CASSWRADRVYEQYF. CDR3 sequence (DNA): TGTGCCAGCAGCTGGAGAGCGGACAGGGTCTACGAGCAGTACTTC.

This chain connects TRBV29-1 to TRBJ1-6; D is undetermined. Between the trimmed V and J ends, which lost 4 bases and 4 bases, there was a span of 5 bases. This CDR3 has 12 residues. The germline gives CDR1 SQVTM, CDR2 ANQGSEA. In nucleotides, the CDR3 is TGCAGCGTTGGCGAGTATAATTCACCCCTCCACTTT. Translating it yields CSVGEYNSPLHF.

The J gene is TRBJ1-2, the V gene TRBV5-1, with D hard to call. CDR1 SGHRS and CDR2 YFSETQ come from the germline V gene. The length of the CDR3 is 15 residues. V was cut by 0 bases and J by 4 bases, with 13 bases left in between. The CDR3 nucleotides read TGCGCCAGCAGCTTGGATCCGATGGAGGGCTATGGCTACACCTTC. Protein sequence: CASSLDPMEGYGYTF.

The chain employs TRBV11-3 and TRBJ2-1, with D tentatively TRBD2 (7 bases). Trimming took 4 bases from V and 4 from J, leaving 14 bases between them. The length of the CDR3 is 15 residues. CDR1 is SGHNT and CDR2 is YENEEA in the germline V gene. CDR3 amino acids: CASSSRGGPYNEQFF. CDR3 bases: TGTGCCAGCAGCTCTAGGGGGGGACCTTACAATGAGCAGTTCTTC.

The chain recombines TRBV7-8 with TRBJ2-7; TRBD1 might be the D (5 bases). The germline V gene encodes CDR1 SGHVS and CDR2 FQNEAQ. This CDR3 region has 13 residues. The V and J ends lost 0 bases and 4 bases respectively, with 7 bases between them. The CDR3 reads CASSLAGAYEQYF. The CDR3 coding sequence is TGTGCCAGCAGCTTAGCAGGGGCTTACGAGCAGTACTTC. Together with reference TRBV7-8 and TRBJ2-7, the CDR3 gives the full variable domain: GAGVSQSPRYKVAKRGQDVALRCDPISGHVSLFWYQQALGQGPEFLTYFQNEAQLDKSGLPSDRFFAERPEGSVSTLKIQRTQQEDSAVYLCASSLAGAYEQYFGPGTRLTVT.

V gene TRBV18 combines with J gene TRBJ1-2; perhaps TRBD1 as D (6 bases). The CDR3 length is 14 residues. In germline, CDR1 is KGHSH, CDR2 LQKENI. V dropped 3 bases and J dropped 7 bases, with 15 bases sitting between them. CDR3 in DNA: TGTGCCAGCTCACCCGGACAGCTCCAGGGTGGCTACACCTTC. This translates into CASSPGQLQGGYTF.